What follows are 10 T cell receptor beta chains derived from one specimen sequenced in a study of CD8 T cells in ankylosing spondylitis. Their antigens are not known. TCRdb reprocessed the 5' RACE reads with MiXCR, giving one entry per CDR3 protein. The sample shows about 220,000 distinct CDR3 sequences, 15% to 20% of them seen only once. Study-level findings and limits: One TCR beta motif, made up of eight or nine highly homologous variants, appeared characteristic of ankylosing spondylitis blood.

Sequencing input: blood, either unsorted or a sorted T cell fraction (not recorded which). These receptors all stem from a male donor with ankylosing spondylitis.

The CDR3 reads CSVAGTGTSYNEQFF. The CDR3 coding sequence is TGCAGCGTCGCCGGGACAGGGACCTCCTACAATGAGCAGTTCTTC. The chain has TRBV29-1 and TRBJ2-1, with 9 nucleotides matching TRBD1. V trimming: 6 bases; J trimming: 0 bases; junction bases outside the gene matches: 6. From germline, CDR1 is SQVTM and CDR2 ANQGSEA. The CDR3 has 15 residues.

This clonotype was detected only a few times. The chain combines TRBV30 with TRBJ2-7, with D perhaps given as TRBD1 or TRBD2 (5 bases each). Deletions cut 1 base from V and 2 bases from J, with 18 bases between. Germline V gene lookup returns CDR1 GTSNPN and CDR2 SVGIG (reference sequence). CDR3 length equals 16 residues. The CDR3 DNA reads TGTGCCTGGAGTGACGGGTTGGGGGTTGGCACCTACGAGCAGTACTTC. Its translation is CAWSDGLGVGTYEQYF.

The chain employs TRBV27 and TRBJ2-2; possibly TRBD1 for D (6 bases). Trimming stripped 10 bases from V and 0 bases from J, with 9 bases between. This CDR3 is 13 amino acids long. CDR1 is MNHEY and CDR2 is SMNVEV in the germline V gene (reference sequence). CDR3 DNA: TGTGCCATCAAGGGGGCGAACACCGGGGAGCTGTTTTTT. Amino acids: CAIKGANTGELFF.

This chain links TRBV12-3 or TRBV12-4 with TRBJ1-2, with a weak D call TRBD1 (6 bases). The CDR3 has 19 amino acids. Trimming stripped 5 bases from V and 8 bases from J, with 33 bases between. The CDR3 loop is CASSVHHAKYREVAIGYTF. The CDR3 DNA sequence: TGTGCCAGCAGTGTCCACCACGCAAAATACAGGGAGGTAGCTATAGGCTACACCTTC.

V is TRBV28 and J is TRBJ2-3; TRBD2 is a possible D gene (6 bases). The CDR3 contains 16 residues. The germline V gene has CDR1 MDHEN and CDR2 SYDVKM. Trimming cost V 4 bases and J 0 bases, with 14 bases left between them. In DNA, the CDR3 is TGTGCCAGCAGTTCTCCTCTAGCGTATAGCACAGATACGCAGTATTTT. This sequence encodes CASSSPLAYSTDTQYF.

The rearrangement links TRBV30 to TRBJ2-1; unclear D gene. The CDR3 sequence is 16 residues long. V was pared by 1 base and J by 2 bases, with 15 bases between. Germline V gene sequence: CDR1 GTSNPN, CDR2 SVGIG (reference sequence). DNA of the CDR3: TGTGCCTGGAGTGCCTTCGGGTTAGGAACCTACAATGAGCAGTTCTTC. It encodes CAWSAFGLGTYNEQFF. Complete variable domain (other parts from reference TRBV30 and TRBJ2-1): SQTIHQWPATLVQPVGSPLSLECTVEGTSNPNLYWYRQAAGRGLQLLFYSVGIGQISSEVPQNLSASRPQDRQFILSSKKLLLSDSGFYLCAWSAFGLGTYNEQFFGPGTRLTVL.

This clonotype showed up many times. The chain links TRBV4-2 to TRBJ2-7, with D uncertain. Germline loops: CDR1 LGHNA, CDR2 YNFKEQ. The CDR3 is made up of 15 amino acids. V was shortened by 1 base and J by 2 bases, with 12 bases between the two germline ends. The CDR3 region is CASSQVSSTTYEQYF. CDR3 DNA sequence: TGTGCCAGCAGCCAAGTGAGTTCTACCACCTACGAGCAGTACTTC.

The rearrangement joins TRBV7-9 to TRBJ1-2; weak D call: TRBD1 (6 bases). The CDR3 sequence is 15 residues long. In germline, CDR1 is SEHNR, CDR2 FQNEAQ (reference sequence). Trimming removed 1 base from V and 1 base from J, with 10 bases in between. The CDR3 loop reads CASSLEGVYNYGYTF. For the CDR3, the DNA is TGTGCCAGCAGCTTAGAGGGGGTCTATAACTATGGCTACACCTTC.

Turning to this clonotype: A read error may explain this, as a much larger clone is one base away. Here the CDR3 DNA reads TGTGCCAGCAGCTTCACAGGGAACGAGCAGTACTTC. It encodes CASSFTGNEQYF. This sequence joins TRBV12-3 or TRBV12-4 and TRBJ2-7, with D perhaps TRBD1 (6 bases). This CDR3 comprises 12 residues. V was pared by 6 bases and J by 5 bases, with 11 bases between.

The V and J genes are TRBV30 and TRBJ2-7; D is ambiguous. The V and J ends lost 1 base and 2 bases respectively, with 6 bases between them. This CDR3 has 12 amino acids. Germline CDR1 is GTSNPN and CDR2 is SVGIG (reference sequence). The DNA of the CDR3 is TGTGCCTGGAGTGAACAAACCTACGAGCAGTACTTC. It yields the protein CAWSEQTYEQYF.